Shown below are 20 T cell receptor beta chains from a single sample sequenced in a study of cytomegalovirus exposure and HLA in healthy donors. It was with 60 Vbeta and 13 Jbeta primers that the PCR ran. Libraries were prepared by immunoSEQ multiplex PCR; TCRdb keeps only in-frame clonotypes and omits some of them. In the table there are about 140,000 clones, around 84% of which are singletons. Sequenced material: PBMCs. These receptor sequences come from a man between 45 and 60 years old in good health and CMV-seronegative.

CDR3 protein: CSERQGDSLYGYTF. The CDR3 DNA is TGCAGCGAGAGACAGGGAGACTCCCTCTATGGCTACACCTTC. The chain carries TRBV29-1 and TRBJ1-2; 7 nucleotides agree with TRBD1. CDR1 is SQVTM, CDR2 ANQGSEA, per germline. This CDR3 has 14 amino acids. The V gene end was trimmed by 7 bases and the J gene end by 4 bases; junction bases not matched to a gene: 12.

The CDR3 spells CASSSFSYEQYF. CDR3 nucleotides: TGTGCCAGCAGCTCATTTTCCTACGAGCAGTACTTC. V usage is TRBV5-6 and J usage is TRBJ2-7; D is unclear. There are 12 residues in the CDR3. V shed 3 bases and J shed 1 base, with 5 bases lying between them. Germline-derived CDR1 and CDR2 are SGHDT and YYEEEE. Full variable domain (outside the CDR3, taken from reference TRBV5-6 and TRBJ2-7): DAGVTQSPTHLIKTRGQQVTLRCSPKSGHDTVSWYQQALGQGPQFIFQYYEEEERQRGNFPDRFSGHQFPNYSSELNVNALLLGDSALYLCASSSFSYEQYFGPGTRLTVT.

The rearrangement joins TRBV9 to TRBJ1-1; D is unresolved. V was clipped by 0 bases and J by 0 bases, with 9 bases between them. The CDR3 extends over 15 amino acids. The germline V gene encodes CDR1 SGDLS and CDR2 YYNGEE. CDR3 loop: CASSVDPSMNTEAFF. CDR3 DNA sequence: TGTGCCAGCAGCGTAGACCCTAGTATGAACACTGAAGCTTTCTTT.

The chain links TRBV18 to TRBJ2-3, with 9 bases fitting TRBD2. The CDR3 has 16 amino acids. V lost 1 base to trimming and J lost 2 bases; unmatched junction nucleotides: 4. Germline CDR1 is KGHSH and CDR2 is LQKENI. The CDR3 bases are TGTGCCAGCTCACCACGAACTAGCGGGTACACAGATACGCAGTATTTT. Its translation is CASSPRTSGYTDTQYF.

The chain links TRBV11-3 to TRBJ2-2; D perhaps matches TRBD2 (6 bases). This CDR3 spans 15 amino acids. Germline lookup yields CDR1 SGHNT and CDR2 YENEEA. Trimming stripped 2 bases from V and 5 bases from J, with 12 bases between. CDR3 sequence: CASSLRRGETGELFF. The CDR3 nucleotides read TGTGCCAGCAGCTTACGGAGGGGTGAGACCGGGGAGCTGTTTTTT.

V usage is TRBV30 and J usage is TRBJ2-7; D might be TRBD2 (5 bases). Trimming stripped 2 bases from V and 10 bases from J, with 21 bases between. The CDR3 runs 14 residues. Germline CDR1 GTSNPN, CDR2 SVGIG (reference sequence). The CDR3 region is CAWSRQDSNPSQYF. The DNA for the CDR3 is TGTGCCTGGAGTAGGCAGGACTCAAACCCGAGCCAGTACTTC.

This clone was observed a few times. The rearrangement joins TRBV2 to TRBJ2-5; 10 bases line up with TRBD2. V was clipped by 8 bases and J by 4 bases; unmatched bases: 10. The CDR3 has 15 residues. Germline loops: CDR1 SNHLY, CDR2 FYNNEI. CDR3 nucleotides: TGTGCCAGCGGGGGGCTAGCGGGGGCGAGAGAGACCCAGTACTTC. As protein: CASGGLAGARETQYF.

J is TRBJ2-7 and V is TRBV6-1; D gene uncertain. The germline gives CDR1 MNHNS, CDR2 SASEGT. V dropped 10 bases and J dropped 4 bases, with 20 bases sitting between them. The CDR3 totals 14 residues. CDR3 bases: TGTGCCACAAGCCCTCCGGTTTTCCCGTACGAGCAGTACTTC. Protein product: CATSPPVFPYEQYF.

This clone was seen only once. The V gene is TRBV28, the J gene TRBJ1-1, with D possibly being TRBD1 (6 bases). Trimming shortened V by 4 bases and J by 4 bases, and 16 bases separated the two germline ends. The length of the CDR3 is 15 residues. The germline gives CDR1 MDHEN, CDR2 SYDVKM. Here the CDR3 reads CASSYQGSLVTEAFF. The CDR3 bases are TGTGCCAGCAGTTACCAGGGGTCGCTAGTCACTGAAGCTTTCTTT.

This clone was seen a single time. One end of the junction fails to match germline, which may point to a read error. The chain employs TRBV6-1 and TRBJ1-5; TRBD1 aligns across 8 bases. In germline, CDR1 is MNHNS, CDR2 SASEGT. This CDR3 has 14 residues. CDR3 nucleotide sequence: TGTGCCAGCAGCCTGACAGGGGCCAATCAGCCCCGGCATTTT. This gives the protein CASSLTGANQPRHF.

This clone was seen just once. The rearrangement links TRBV7-2 to TRBJ1-2; TRBD1 might be the D (5 bases). Per the germline V gene, CDR1 is SGHTA and CDR2 is FQGNSA. Trimming took 5 bases from V and 6 from J, leaving 13 bases between them. This CDR3 comprises 13 residues. The CDR3, as DNA: TGTGCCAGCAGCACTAGGGCGGGGGATGGCTACACCTTC. It is translated as CASSTRAGDGYTF.

The rearrangement links TRBV15 to TRBJ2-7; TRBD2 matches at 12 bases. This CDR3 contains 18 residues. Germline CDR1 is LNHNV and CDR2 is YYDKDF (reference sequence). Losses at the gene ends were 0 bases for V and 4 bases for J; bases not matched to a gene: 10. The CDR3 region has the DNA TGTGCCACCAGCAGAGATCGGGGGCTAGCGGGAGGGGAATACGAGCAGTACTTC. Its protein product is CATSRDRGLAGGEYEQYF.

The chain has TRBV6-1 and TRBJ2-2, with D perhaps matching TRBD1 (5 bases). The CDR3 consists of 14 residues. Germline V gives CDR1 MNHNS, CDR2 SASEGT. V lost 7 bases and J lost 6, with 15 bases in between. The CDR3 DNA follows: TGTGCCAGCATCAGAACCGGACAAGCCGGGGAGCTGTTTTTT. Translated, it gives CASIRTGQAGELFF.

The gene calls are TRBV25-1 and TRBJ2-7, with TRBD1 identical over 7 bases. From germline, CDR1 is MGHDK and CDR2 SYGVNS. The ends lost 2 bases at V and 0 bases at J; junction bases unmatched: 1. The CDR3 runs 14 residues. The DNA for the CDR3 is TGTGCCAGCAGTGAAGACAGGGTCTCCTACGAGCAGTACTTC. Translated: CASSEDRVSYEQYF.

CDR3 DNA: TGTGCCAGCAGCCCGACACAGGGGAGCTATGGCTACACCTTC. Its protein product is CASSPTQGSYGYTF. The rearrangement links TRBV11-2 to TRBJ1-2, with 7 bases fitting TRBD1. V lost 5 bases, J lost 4 bases, and 7 bases stayed unmatched. The V gene's germline CDR1 is SGHAT and CDR2 FQNNGV. The CDR3 runs to 14 residues.

The rearrangement uses TRBV5-1 and TRBJ1-1; 10 positions match TRBD1. Germline assignment: CDR1 SGHRS and CDR2 YFSETQ. The CDR3 totals 15 residues. Losses at the gene ends were 4 bases for V and 3 bases for J; bases not matched to a gene: 6. CDR3 coding DNA: TGCGCCAGCAGCCCTCCCGGGACAGGGGACACTGAAGCTTTCTTT. Protein: CASSPPGTGDTEAFF.

V and J are TRBV6-5 and TRBJ2-7; D possibly corresponds to TRBD1 (5 bases). V shed 2 bases and J shed 7 bases, with 21 bases lying between them. Per the germline V gene, CDR1 is MNHEY and CDR2 is SVGAGI. The CDR3 covers 16 residues. CDR3 DNA sequence: TGTGCCAGCAGTTACGATCGCTTGGCAGGGCGATTTGAGCAGTACTTC. Protein: CASSYDRLAGRFEQYF.

This clone was counted once. This chain joins TRBV7-6 and TRBJ2-7, with a tentative D call TRBD1 (6 bases). Germline CDR1 is SGHVS and CDR2 is FNYEAQ. This CDR3 spans 15 amino acids. Trimming removed 5 bases at V and 2 bases at J, with 16 bases between. CDR3 amino acids: CASSLGADRPYEQYF. The CDR3 DNA reads TGTGCCAGCAGCCTGGGGGCAGATAGACCCTACGAGCAGTACTTC.

V usage is TRBV21-1 and J usage is TRBJ1-5. TRBV21-1 is tagged as a pseudogene. The CDR3 totals 16 residues. The CDR3 DNA follows: TGTGCCAGCAGCAAAGCTACGGGGTCCAGCAATCAGCCCCAGCATTTT. The encoded protein is CASSKATGSSNQPQHF.

The rearrangement links TRBV9 to TRBJ1-1, with 10 bases aligning to TRBD1. The ends lost 3 bases at V and 7 bases at J; junction bases unmatched: 9. The CDR3 is 15 residues long. Germline values: CDR1 SGDLS, CDR2 YYNGEE. Here the CDR3 DNA reads TGTGCCAGCAGCGCCGGGACAGGGGCGTCTAGTGAAGCTTTCTTT. Translated: CASSAGTGASSEAFF.